This T cell receptor beta chain originates from a study of T cell responses to AZD1222 COVID-19 vaccine. Points from the study as a whole: There were repertoire samples only from the period after the peak T cell response. Seropositive AZD1222 recipients at baseline numbered only five or six. Clonal diversity may have been underestimated in mostly white British donors.

Losses at the gene ends were 3 bases for V and 4 bases for J; bases not matched to a gene: 5. This CDR3 comprises 14 residues. Germline V gives CDR1 SGHTA, CDR2 FQGNSA. Pooled together were second doses at about 4 or about 12 weeks. Details on this clone: Its target is unknown.

Assay used: immunoSEQ multiplex PCR; TCRdb lists only in-frame clones, some missing. The sample includes around 130,000 clones, roughly nine tenths of them seen just once. The sequencing here drew on peripheral blood, taken 28 days after the second AZD1222 dose. The rearrangement uses TRBV7-2 and TRBJ1-1; TRBD1 agrees at 7 bases. The sequence was collected from an adult who received the AZD1222 COVID-19 vaccine. The CDR3 loop is CASSLRGLGTEAFF. CDR3 coding DNA: TGTGCCAGCAGCTTGAGGGGGCTTGGCACTGAAGCTTTCTTT.